This T cell receptor beta chain was documented in a study of identifying expanded T cells in peripheral blood. Sequencing used immunoSEQ multiplex PCR; TCRdb keeps in-frame clones, though not all of them. The table shows some 90,000 clones, with around 89% occurring only once. V lost 1 base to trimming and J lost 2 bases, with 8 bases between them. Germline V gene data show CDR1 as MGHDK and CDR2 as SYGVNS. The CDR3 loop spans 14 amino acids. General study findings and limits: Variance in clone template counts between approximately two-week samples significantly increased with total template count across all healthy donors.

Comment on this clone: Its antigen is currently unknown.

This TCR was sampled from a person aged 18-70 years in good health. The chain has TRBV25-1 and TRBJ1-1; D not resolved. Sequenced input: blood. In DNA, the CDR3 is TGTGCCAGCAGTGAATCTCGGCCCAACACTGAAGCTTTCTTT. This encodes CASSESRPNTEAFF.